A selection of T cell receptor beta chains follows, all from one sample in a study of control samples from healthy donors and cancer patients. TCRdb's copy holds only in-frame clones and misses some; the assay was immunoSEQ multiplex PCR. This sample has almost 90,000 clones, with around 86% found just once. The source material was blood. The origin of the receptors is a man aged 25-45 years in good health. The CDR3 runs from the conserved cysteine through the conserved F or W. The D gene is left open where the match is weak. A row's size may be missing; if present it is once, few, many or a size class.

>TRBJ1-2|.|TRBD1|TRBV4-1
CASSHRQGADYGYTF
TGCGCCAGCAGCCACCGACAGGGGGCGGACTATGGCTACACCTTC
>TRBJ2-5|.|TRBD1|TRBV5-4
CASSSGQGKTQYF
TGTGCCAGCAGCTCCGGACAGGGAAAGACCCAGTACTTC
>TRBJ1-3|.|.|TRBV19
CASSIEQTSGNTIYF
TGTGCCAGTAGTATTGAACAAACCTCTGGAAACACCATATATTTT
>TRBJ1-2|.|.|TRBV19
CASSDQGGANYGYTF
TGTGCCAGTAGTGACCAAGGGGGGGCTAACTATGGCTACACCTTC
>TRBJ2-1|.|TRBD2|TRBV14
CASSQELAGPSEQFF
TGTGCCAGCAGCCAAGAACTAGCGGGGCCCAGTGAGCAGTTCTTC
>TRBJ2-6|.|.|TRBV18
CASSPPPGVGNPGANVLTF
TGTGCCAGCTCACCCCCTCCGGGGGTCGGGAATCCTGGGGCCAACGTCCTGACTTTC
>TRBJ1-4|.|.|TRBV9
CASSSLGGDEKLFF
TGTGCCAGCAGCTCCTTGGGCGGCGATGAAAAACTGTTTTTT
>TRBJ1-6|.|.|TRBV10-3
CAISDVGGSPLHF
TGTGCCATCAGTGATGTGGGGGGGTCACCCCTCCACTTT
>TRBJ2-7|.|.|TRBV4-2
CASSQVGGTYEQYF
TGTGCCAGCAGCCAAGTAGGGGGGACCTACGAGCAGTACTTC
>TRBJ1-4|.|.|TRBV29-1
CSVRGALNEKLFF
TGCAGCGTTCGAGGGGCCCTTAATGAAAAACTGTTTTTT
>TRBJ2-7|.|.|TRBV18
CASSPSTREQYF
TGTGCCAGCTCACCATCGACTCGGGAGCAGTACTTC
>TRBJ2-5|.|TRBD1|TRBV6-7
CASSYGQGAKSGETQYF
TGTGCCAGCAGTTATGGGCAGGGGGCGAAGTCTGGGGAGACCCAGTACTTC
>TRBJ2-5|.|TRBD1|TRBV10-3
CAIRGTDQETQYF
TGTGCCATCAGGGGGACAGACCAAGAGACCCAGTACTTC
>TRBJ2-7|.|TRBD2|TRBV28
CASSFGLAGLSYEQYF
TGTGCCAGCAGTTTTGGACTAGCGGGCCTCTCCTACGAGCAGTACTTC
>TRBJ2-2|.|.|TRBV24-1
CATSRGRLSGELFF
TGTGCCACCAGTCGGGGGCGACTGAGCGGGGAGCTGTTTTTT
>TRBJ1-4|.|.|TRBV7-9
CASRNQANEKLFF
TGTGCCAGCCGGAATCAGGCTAATGAAAAACTGTTTTTT
>TRBJ2-3|.|.|TRBV3-1/TRBV3-2
CASSPELWGVADTQYF
TGTGCCAGCAGCCCGGAGCTTTGGGGGGTGGCAGATACGCAGTATTTT
>TRBJ2-3|.|.|TRBV27
CASSFVGTDTQYF
TGTGCCAGCAGTTTCGTGGGCACAGATACGCAGTATTTT
>TRBJ2-1|.|.|TRBV3-1/TRBV3-2
CASSQGTYNEQFF
TGTGCCAGCAGCCAAGGCACCTACAATGAGCAGTTCTTC
>TRBJ2-6|.|.|TRBV5-4
CASSLDPAAAGSGANVLTF
TGTGCCAGCAGCTTGGATCCGGCCGCAGCAGGCTCTGGGGCCAACGTCCTGACTTTC
>TRBJ1-3|.|TRBD1|TRBV9
CASSELDREFKLFAGNTIYF
TGTGCCAGCAGCGAACTCGACAGGGAATTCAAGTTGTTCGCTGGAAACACCATATATTTT
>TRBJ2-6|few|.|TRBV6-5
CASSYGRASGANVLTF
TGTGCCAGCAGTTACGGCAGGGCCTCTGGGGCCAACGTCCTGACTTTC
>TRBJ1-1|.|.|TRBV5-1
CASSAMTGNTEAFF
TGCGCCAGCAGCGCGATGACAGGGAACACTGAAGCTTTCTTT
>TRBJ2-7|.|.|TRBV4-1
CASSQDRRQDSYEQYF
TGCGCCAGCAGCCAAGATAGGCGACAGGACTCCTACGAGCAGTACTTC
>TRBJ1-4|.|TRBD1|TRBV7-9
CASSLGTGGWEKLFF
TGTGCCAGCAGCTTAGGAACAGGGGGTTGGGAAAAACTGTTTTTT
>TRBJ1-1|once|.|TRBV4-1
CASSQDITTEAFF
TGCGCCAGCAGCCAAGACATAACGACTGAAGCTTTCTTT
>TRBJ2-3|.|TRBD1|TRBV29-1
CSVPETGATDTQYF
TGCAGCGTTCCTGAGACAGGGGCCACAGATACGCAGTATTTT
>TRBJ1-2|.|.|TRBV5-1
CASSLASGGEVYGYTF
TGCGCCAGCAGCTTGGCGTCCGGGGGGGAAGTATATGGCTACACCTTC